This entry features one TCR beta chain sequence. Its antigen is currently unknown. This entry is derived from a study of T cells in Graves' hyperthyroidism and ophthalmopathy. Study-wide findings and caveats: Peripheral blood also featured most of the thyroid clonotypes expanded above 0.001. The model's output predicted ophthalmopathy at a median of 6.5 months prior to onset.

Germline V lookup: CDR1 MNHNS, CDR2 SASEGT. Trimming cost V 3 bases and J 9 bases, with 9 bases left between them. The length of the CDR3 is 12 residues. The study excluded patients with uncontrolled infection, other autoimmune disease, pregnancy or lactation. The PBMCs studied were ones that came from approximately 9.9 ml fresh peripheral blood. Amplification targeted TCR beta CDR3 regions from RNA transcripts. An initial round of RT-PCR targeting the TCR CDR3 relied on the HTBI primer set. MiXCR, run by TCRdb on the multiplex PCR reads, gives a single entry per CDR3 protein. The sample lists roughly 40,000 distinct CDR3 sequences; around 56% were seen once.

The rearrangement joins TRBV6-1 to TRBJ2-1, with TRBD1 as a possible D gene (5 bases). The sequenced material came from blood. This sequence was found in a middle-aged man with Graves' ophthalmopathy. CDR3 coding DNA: TGTGCCAGCAGTGACAGGGCTCTTGAGCAGTTCTTC. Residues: CASSDRALEQFF.